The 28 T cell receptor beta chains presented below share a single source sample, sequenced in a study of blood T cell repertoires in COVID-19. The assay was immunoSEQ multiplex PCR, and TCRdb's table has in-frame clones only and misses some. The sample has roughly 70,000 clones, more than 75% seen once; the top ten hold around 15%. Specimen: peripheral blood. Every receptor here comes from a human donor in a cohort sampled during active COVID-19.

CDR3 nucleotides: TGTGCCAGCAGCCCGGCGAGGGCCGTTTTCTACAATGAGCAGTTCTTC. Its translation is CASSPARAVFYNEQFF. This chain links TRBV6-6 with TRBJ2-1; a weak D match, TRBD2 (5 bases). Germline CDR1 MNHNY, CDR2 SVGAGI (reference sequence). The V end lost 6 bases, the J end lost 3 bases, and 18 bases lay between the germline ends. The CDR3 runs 16 residues.

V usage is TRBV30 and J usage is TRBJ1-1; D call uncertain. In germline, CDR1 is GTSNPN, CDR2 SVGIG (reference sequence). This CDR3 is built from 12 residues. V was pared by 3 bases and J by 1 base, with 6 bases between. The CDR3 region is CAWSQENTEAFF. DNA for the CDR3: TGTGCCTGGAGCCAGGAGAACACTGAAGCTTTCTTT.

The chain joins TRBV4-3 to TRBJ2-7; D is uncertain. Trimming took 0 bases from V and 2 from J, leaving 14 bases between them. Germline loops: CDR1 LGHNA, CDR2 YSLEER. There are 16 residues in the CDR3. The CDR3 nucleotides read TGCGCCAGCAGCCAAGAACCACACCCAGAAACCTACGAGCAGTACTTC. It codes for CASSQEPHPETYEQYF.

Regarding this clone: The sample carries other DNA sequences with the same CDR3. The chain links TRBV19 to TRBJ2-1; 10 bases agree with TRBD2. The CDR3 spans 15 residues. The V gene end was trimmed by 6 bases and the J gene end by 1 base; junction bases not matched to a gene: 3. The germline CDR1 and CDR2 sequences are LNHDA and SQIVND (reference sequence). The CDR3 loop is CASRTSGPSYNEQFF. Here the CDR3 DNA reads TGTGCCAGTAGGACTAGCGGGCCTTCCTACAATGAGCAGTTCTTC.

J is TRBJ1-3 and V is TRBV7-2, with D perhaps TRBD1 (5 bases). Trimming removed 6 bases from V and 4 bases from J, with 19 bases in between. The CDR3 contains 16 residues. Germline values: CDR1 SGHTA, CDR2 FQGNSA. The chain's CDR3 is CASSVRGGAGGNTIYF. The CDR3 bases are TGTGCCAGCAGTGTAAGGGGCGGGGCCGGGGGAAACACCATATATTTT.

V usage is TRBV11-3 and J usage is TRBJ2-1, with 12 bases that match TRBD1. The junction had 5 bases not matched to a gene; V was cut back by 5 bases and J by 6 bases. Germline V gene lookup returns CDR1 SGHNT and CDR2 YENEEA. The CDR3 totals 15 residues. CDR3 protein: CASSKGQGASNEQFF. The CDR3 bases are TGTGCCAGCAGCAAGGGACAGGGGGCGAGCAATGAGCAGTTCTTC.

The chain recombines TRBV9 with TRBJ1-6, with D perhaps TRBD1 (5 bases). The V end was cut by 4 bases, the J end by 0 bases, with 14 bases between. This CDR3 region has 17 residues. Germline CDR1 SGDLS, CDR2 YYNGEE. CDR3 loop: CASSSMGGGSYNSPLHF. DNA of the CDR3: TGTGCCAGCAGCTCAATGGGGGGGGGCTCCTATAATTCACCCCTCCACTTT.

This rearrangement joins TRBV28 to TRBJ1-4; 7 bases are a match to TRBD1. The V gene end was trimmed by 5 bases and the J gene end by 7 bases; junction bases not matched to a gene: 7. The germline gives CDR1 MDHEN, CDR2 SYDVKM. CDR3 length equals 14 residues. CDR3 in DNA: TGTGCCAGCAGTCCGGGACAGACAATTGAAAAACTGTTTTTT. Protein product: CASSPGQTIEKLFF.

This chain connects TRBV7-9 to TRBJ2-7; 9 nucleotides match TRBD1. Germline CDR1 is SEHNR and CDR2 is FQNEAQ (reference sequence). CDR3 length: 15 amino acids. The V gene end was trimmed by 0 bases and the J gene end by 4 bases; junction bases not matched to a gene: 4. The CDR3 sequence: CASSLAGTGKYEQYF. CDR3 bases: TGTGCCAGCAGCTTAGCCGGGACAGGGAAATACGAGCAGTACTTC. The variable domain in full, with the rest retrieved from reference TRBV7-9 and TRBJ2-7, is DTGVSQNPRHKITKRGQNVTFRCDPISEHNRLYWYRQTLGQGPEFLTYFQNEAQLEKSRLLSDRFSAERPKGSFSTLEIQRTEQGDSAMYLCASSLAGTGKYEQYFGPGTRLTVT.

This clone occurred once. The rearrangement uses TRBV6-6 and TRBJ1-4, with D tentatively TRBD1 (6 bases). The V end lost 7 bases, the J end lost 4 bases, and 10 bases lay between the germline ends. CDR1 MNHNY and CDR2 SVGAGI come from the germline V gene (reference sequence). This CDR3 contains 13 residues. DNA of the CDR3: TGTGCCAGCAAGAGGGACAATAATGAAAAACTGTTTTTT. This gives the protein CASKRDNNEKLFF.

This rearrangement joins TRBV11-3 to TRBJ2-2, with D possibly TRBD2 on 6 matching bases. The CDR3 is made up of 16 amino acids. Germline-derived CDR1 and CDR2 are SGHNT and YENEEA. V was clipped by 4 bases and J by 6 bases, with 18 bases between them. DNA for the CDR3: TGTGCCAGCAGCTCCACCGGGCCCGGAGGGGCCGGGGAGCTGTTTTTT. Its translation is CASSSTGPGGAGELFF.

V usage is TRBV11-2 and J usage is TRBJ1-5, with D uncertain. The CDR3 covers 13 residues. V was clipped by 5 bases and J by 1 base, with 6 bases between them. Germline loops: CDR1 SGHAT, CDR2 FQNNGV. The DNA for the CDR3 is TGTGCCAGCAGCCAAACAAGCAATCAGCCCCAGCATTTT. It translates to CASSQTSNQPQHF.

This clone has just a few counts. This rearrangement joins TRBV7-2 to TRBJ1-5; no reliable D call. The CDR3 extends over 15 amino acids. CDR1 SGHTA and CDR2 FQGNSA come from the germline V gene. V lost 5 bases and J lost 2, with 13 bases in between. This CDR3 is CASSPAGLGNQPQHF. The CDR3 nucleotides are TGTGCCAGCAGCCCCGCGGGTTTGGGCAATCAGCCCCAGCATTTT.

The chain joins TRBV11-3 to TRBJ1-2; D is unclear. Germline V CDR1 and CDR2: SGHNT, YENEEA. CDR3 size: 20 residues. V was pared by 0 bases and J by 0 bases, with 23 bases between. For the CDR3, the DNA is TGTGCCAGCAGCTTAGAAGTAAGTGGCAGCCCAGGTAGAACTAACTATGGCTACACCTTC. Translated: CASSLEVSGSPGRTNYGYTF.

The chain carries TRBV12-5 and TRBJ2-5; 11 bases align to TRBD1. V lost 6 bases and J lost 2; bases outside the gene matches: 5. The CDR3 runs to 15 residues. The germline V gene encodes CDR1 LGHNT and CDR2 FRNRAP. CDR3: CASGSGQGVQETQYF. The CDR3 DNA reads TGTGCTAGTGGCTCGGGACAGGGGGTACAAGAGACCCAGTACTTC.

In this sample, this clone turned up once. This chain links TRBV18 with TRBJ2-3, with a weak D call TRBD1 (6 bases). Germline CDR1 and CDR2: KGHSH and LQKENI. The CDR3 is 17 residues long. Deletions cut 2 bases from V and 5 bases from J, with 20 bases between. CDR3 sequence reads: CASSPSGHYTAGDTQYF. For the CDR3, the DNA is TGTGCCAGCTCACCATCGGGACATTATACAGCAGGAGATACGCAGTATTTT.

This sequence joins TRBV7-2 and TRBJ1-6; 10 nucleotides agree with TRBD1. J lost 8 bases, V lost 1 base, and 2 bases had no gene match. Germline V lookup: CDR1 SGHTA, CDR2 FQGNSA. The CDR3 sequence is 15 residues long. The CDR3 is CASSLVTGGDSPLHF. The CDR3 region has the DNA TGTGCCAGCAGCTTAGTGACAGGGGGCGATTCACCCCTCCACTTT.

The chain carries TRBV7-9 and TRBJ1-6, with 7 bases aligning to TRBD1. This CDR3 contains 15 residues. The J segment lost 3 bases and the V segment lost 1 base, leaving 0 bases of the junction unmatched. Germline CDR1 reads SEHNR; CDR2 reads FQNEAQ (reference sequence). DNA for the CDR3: TGTGCCAGCAGCTTAGGGGACAGCTATAATTCACCCCTCCACTTT. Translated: CASSLGDSYNSPLHF.

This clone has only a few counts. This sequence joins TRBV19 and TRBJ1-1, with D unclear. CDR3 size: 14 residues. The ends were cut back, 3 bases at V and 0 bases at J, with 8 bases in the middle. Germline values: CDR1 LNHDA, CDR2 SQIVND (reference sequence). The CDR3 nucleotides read TGTGCCAGTAGTATGCGGATACTGAACACTGAAGCTTTCTTT. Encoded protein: CASSMRILNTEAFF.

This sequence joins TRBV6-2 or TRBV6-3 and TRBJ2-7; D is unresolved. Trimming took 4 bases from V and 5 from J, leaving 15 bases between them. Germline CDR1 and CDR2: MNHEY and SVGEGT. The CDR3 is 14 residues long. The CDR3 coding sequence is TGTGCCAGCAGTTCGTCCAATAGTTTCCACGAGCAGTACTTC. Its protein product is CASSSSNSFHEQYF.

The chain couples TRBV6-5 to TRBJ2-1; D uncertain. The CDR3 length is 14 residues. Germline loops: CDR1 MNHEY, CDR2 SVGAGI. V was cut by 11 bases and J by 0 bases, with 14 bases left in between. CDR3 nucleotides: TGTGCCGCGCTACCTTCTAGCTCCTACAATGAGCAGTTCTTC. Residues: CAALPSSSYNEQFF.

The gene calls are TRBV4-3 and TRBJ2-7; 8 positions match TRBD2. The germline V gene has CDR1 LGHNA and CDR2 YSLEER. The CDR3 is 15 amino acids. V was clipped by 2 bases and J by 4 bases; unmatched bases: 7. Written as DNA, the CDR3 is TGCGCCAGCAGCCAAAAAAGCGGGAGAGTTTACGAGCAGTACTTC. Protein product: CASSQKSGRVYEQYF.

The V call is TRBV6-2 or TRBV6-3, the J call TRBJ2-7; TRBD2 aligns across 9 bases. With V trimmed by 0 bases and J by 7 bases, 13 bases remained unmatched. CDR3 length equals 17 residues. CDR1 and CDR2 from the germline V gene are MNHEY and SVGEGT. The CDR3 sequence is CASSYSRGWLAGWEQYF. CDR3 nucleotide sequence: TGTGCCAGCAGTTACTCGAGAGGATGGCTAGCGGGATGGGAGCAGTACTTC.

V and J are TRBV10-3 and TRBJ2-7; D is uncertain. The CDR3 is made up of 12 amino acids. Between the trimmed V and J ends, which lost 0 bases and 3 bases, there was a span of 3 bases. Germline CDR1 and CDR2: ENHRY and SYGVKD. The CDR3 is CAISESRYEQYF. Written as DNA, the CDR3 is TGTGCCATCAGTGAGTCTCGCTACGAGCAGTACTTC.

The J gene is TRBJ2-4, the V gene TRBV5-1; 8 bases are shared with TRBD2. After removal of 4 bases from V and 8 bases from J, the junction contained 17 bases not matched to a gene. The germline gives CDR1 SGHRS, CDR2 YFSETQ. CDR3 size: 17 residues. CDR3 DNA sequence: TGCGCCAGCAGCCCTGGGGTAGCGGGACTATCTGGGGACATTCAGTACTTC. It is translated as CASSPGVAGLSGDIQYF.

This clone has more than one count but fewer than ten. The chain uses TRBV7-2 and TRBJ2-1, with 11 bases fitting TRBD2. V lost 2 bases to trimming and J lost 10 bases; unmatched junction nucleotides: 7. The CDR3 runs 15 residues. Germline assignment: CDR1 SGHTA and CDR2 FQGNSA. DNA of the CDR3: TGTGCCAGCAGCTTATCGGGTAGCGGGAGGGGGGAGCAGTTCTTC. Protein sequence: CASSLSGSGRGEQFF.

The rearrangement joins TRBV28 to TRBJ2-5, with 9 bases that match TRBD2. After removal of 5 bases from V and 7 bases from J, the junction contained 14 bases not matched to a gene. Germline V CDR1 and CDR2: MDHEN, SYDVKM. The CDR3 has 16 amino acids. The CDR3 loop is CASSQTGVSGRLTQYF. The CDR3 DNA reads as TGTGCCAGCAGTCAAACAGGTGTCAGCGGGAGGTTGACCCAGTACTTC.

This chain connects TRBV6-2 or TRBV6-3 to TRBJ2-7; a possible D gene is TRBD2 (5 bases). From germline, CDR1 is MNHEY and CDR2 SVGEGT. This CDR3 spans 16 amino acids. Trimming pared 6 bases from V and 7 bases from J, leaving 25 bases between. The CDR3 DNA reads TGTGCCAGCAGCCCACACCTCACGGCTCGAGCGGCGGAGCAGTACTTC. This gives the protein CASSPHLTARAAEQYF.